These 31 T cell receptor beta chains share one sample of origin, sequenced in a study of blood T cell repertoires in COVID-19. Generated by immunoSEQ multiplex PCR, the TCRdb table keeps only in-frame clones and is missing some. The sample shows over 150,000 clones, 70% to 85% of them seen only once. Sequenced sample: peripheral blood. Receptors originate from a human donor with acute or convalescent COVID-19. The donor label of this sample is uncertain.

The chain links TRBV4-1 to TRBJ2-3, with 14 positions matching TRBD2. The germline V gene encodes CDR1 MGHRA and CDR2 YSYEKL. The ends lost 2 bases at V and 5 bases at J; junction bases unmatched: 9. The CDR3 is 18 residues long. The CDR3 region is CASSQQTSGRGFGDTQYF. The DNA of the CDR3 is TGCGCCAGCAGCCAACAGACTAGCGGGAGGGGATTTGGAGATACGCAGTATTTT.

V usage is TRBV5-4 and J usage is TRBJ2-1, with 9 bases that match TRBD2. CDR3 size: 15 residues. The germline V gene encodes CDR1 SGHNT and CDR2 YYREEE (reference sequence). V lost 0 bases and J lost 6; bases outside the gene matches: 4. The CDR3 is CASSLAGGRANEQFF. CDR3 DNA sequence: TGTGCCAGCAGCTTGGCTGGCGGGAGGGCCAATGAGCAGTTCTTC.

This chain uses TRBV24-1 with TRBJ2-3, with 12 bases matching TRBD2. V shed 4 bases and J 8 bases; nucleotides not matched to a gene: 6. Germline-derived CDR1 and CDR2 are KGHDR and SFDVKD. The CDR3 has 15 amino acids. In DNA, the CDR3 is TGTGCCACCAGTGAAACGACTAGCGGGAGCGGTACGCAGTATTTT. Its translation: CATSETTSGSGTQYF.

The chain recombines TRBV9 with TRBJ2-7; 9 bases fit TRBD2. The junction had 6 bases not matched to a gene; V was cut back by 4 bases and J by 4 bases. CDR3 length: 14 residues. Germline assignment: CDR1 SGDLS and CDR2 YYNGEE. The CDR3 region has the DNA TGTGCCAGCAGCTTAGGACTAGCGAATTACGAGCAGTACTTC. Translated: CASSLGLANYEQYF. The full variable domain, completed using reference TRBV9 and TRBJ2-7, is DSGVTQTPKHLITATGQRVTLRCSPRSGDLSVYWYQQSLDQGLQFLIQYYNGEERAKGNILERFSAQQFPDLHSELNLSSLELGDSALYFCASSLGLANYEQYFGPGTRLTVT.

The gene calls are TRBV30 and TRBJ1-1, with D perhaps matching TRBD1 (5 bases). The CDR3 contains 13 residues. CDR1 and CDR2 from the germline V gene are GTSNPN and SVGIG (reference sequence). The CDR3 DNA is TGTGCACGCGCCGGGACTGGCACCACTGAAGCTTTCTTT. Translation gives CARAGTGTTEAFF.

The J gene is TRBJ2-3, the V gene TRBV7-6; maybe TRBD1 (6 bases). Germline V gene lookup returns CDR1 SGHVS and CDR2 FNYEAQ. This CDR3 comprises 16 residues. V gave up 5 bases and J gave up 2 bases, with 17 bases separating them. In DNA form, the CDR3 reads TGTGCCAGCAGCCCCGGACAGCCACTTCCCACAGATACGCAGTATTTT. It encodes CASSPGQPLPTDTQYF.

This clone was detected a few times. The chain carries TRBV2 and TRBJ2-7; 7 positions agree with TRBD2. CDR3 length: 15 amino acids. CDR1 and CDR2 (germline): SNHLY, FYNNEI. V trimming: 3 bases; J trimming: 4 bases; junction bases outside the gene matches: 9. CDR3 DNA sequence: TGTGCCAGCAGTGAGAAGGCGGGAGAGATTTACGAGCAGTACTTC. Its translation: CASSEKAGEIYEQYF.

J is TRBJ2-1 and V is TRBV20-1; D is perhaps TRBD2 (6 bases). The CDR3 is 14 residues long. Germline CDR1 DFQATT, CDR2 SNEGSKA (reference sequence). Between the trimmed V and J ends, which lost 5 bases and 6 bases, there was a span of 17 bases. The CDR3 region has the DNA TGCAGTGCTCGTGCCGCACTAGCTAGCAATGAGCAGTTCTTC. Translating gives CSARAALASNEQFF.

The chain couples TRBV21-1 to TRBJ2-5; the DNA was not compared with TRBD2, the D call given in the table. TRBV21-1 is noted as a pseudogene. This CDR3 has 16 amino acids. As DNA, the CDR3 is TGTGCCAGCAGCAAAGTATGGCTAGCGGGGGAAGAGACCCAGTACTTC. This translates into CASSKVWLAGEETQYF.

The rearrangement joins TRBV7-6 to TRBJ2-2; 7 positions agree with TRBD1. The CDR3 has 15 amino acids. Per the germline V gene, CDR1 is SGHVS and CDR2 is FNYEAQ. The trim removed 5 bases at V and 6 bases at J, leaving 9 bases unmatched. CDR3 in amino acids: CASSLRTGSPGELFF. The CDR3 DNA reads TGTGCCAGCAGCCTGCGGACAGGCTCCCCCGGGGAGCTGTTTTTT.

This clone was counted a few times. J is TRBJ2-5 and V is TRBV7-2; tentative D call: TRBD1 (5 bases). Trimming stripped 6 bases from V and 5 bases from J, with 10 bases between. In germline, CDR1 is SGHTA, CDR2 FQGNSA. CDR3 length equals 12 residues. The CDR3 DNA sequence: TGTGCCAGCAGTCCCCCAGGGGAGACCCAGTACTTC. Its translation is CASSPPGETQYF.

The chain uses TRBV28 and TRBJ2-6; maybe TRBD2 (6 bases). This CDR3 is built from 18 residues. Germline values: CDR1 MDHEN, CDR2 SYDVKM. Trimming removed 5 bases from V and 0 bases from J, with 17 bases in between. DNA for the CDR3: TGTGCCAGCAGTCCCCCCATGGGAGGAGGCTCTGGGGCCAACGTCCTGACTTTC. Its protein is CASSPPMGGGSGANVLTF.

This rearrangement joins TRBV11-2 to TRBJ2-1, with 12 bases identical to TRBD2. Looked up from germline, CDR1 is SGHAT and CDR2 is FQNNGV. J gave up 8 bases and V 6 bases, and 8 bases lay outside the gene matches. The CDR3 loop spans 15 amino acids. Here the CDR3 reads CASRRTSGVYHEQFF. CDR3 sequence (DNA): TGTGCCAGCAGGAGGACTAGCGGGGTTTATCATGAGCAGTTCTTC. Drawing the rest from reference TRBV11-2 and TRBJ2-1, the complete variable domain is EAGVAQSPRYKIIEKRQSVAFWCNPISGHATLYWYQQILGQGPKLLIQFQNNGVVDDSQLPKDRFSAERLKGVDSTLKIQPAKLEDSAVYLCASRRTSGVYHEQFFGPGTRLTVL.

This rearrangement joins TRBV24-1 to TRBJ1-2; tentative D call: TRBD1 (6 bases). Trimming removed 3 bases at V and 3 bases at J, with 16 bases between. CDR1 KGHDR and CDR2 SFDVKD come from the germline V gene. The CDR3 length is 16 residues. The CDR3 loop is CATSDPKQGRDYGYTF. Written as DNA, the CDR3 is TGTGCCACCAGTGATCCTAAACAGGGTAGAGACTATGGCTACACCTTC.

The rearrangement links TRBV9 to TRBJ2-7; 8 bases fit TRBD1. From germline, CDR1 is SGDLS and CDR2 YYNGEE. V gave up 4 bases and J gave up 4 bases; unmatched junction bases: 4. The CDR3 has 13 residues. The CDR3 nucleotides are TGTGCCAGCAGCCCAACAGGGGGGTACGAGCAGTACTTC. Its translation is CASSPTGGYEQYF.

The chain has TRBV29-1 and TRBJ2-5; D remains unclear. In germline, CDR1 is SQVTM, CDR2 ANQGSEA. This CDR3 spans 13 amino acids. V lost 6 bases, J lost 6 bases, and 17 bases lay in between. The CDR3, as DNA: TGCAGCGTGGCCCGCGGAGAGAGAAAGACCCAGTACTTC. Residues: CSVARGERKTQYF.

This clone showed up just a few times. V is TRBV4-1 and J is TRBJ1-4; a weak D match, TRBD1 (6 bases). Trimming took 2 bases from V and 7 from J, leaving 14 bases between them. The CDR3 is made up of 15 amino acids. Germline CDR1 and CDR2: MGHRA and YSYEKL. DNA of the CDR3: TGCGCCAGCAGCCAATCCGGGACACTTATTGAAAAACTGTTTTTT. Protein: CASSQSGTLIEKLFF.

The chain couples TRBV19 to TRBJ2-7, with TRBD2 matching over 15 bases. Germline trimming cut 10 bases from V and 6 bases from J; bases unmatched to any gene: 10. This CDR3 contains 15 residues. Germline V gene data show CDR1 as LNHDA and CDR2 as SQIVND (reference sequence). The CDR3 coding sequence is TGTGCCACCCGGACTAGCGGGAGGGCCGGTGGCGAGCAGTACTTC. Protein: CATRTSGRAGGEQYF.

This clone appeared once. This sequence joins TRBV28 and TRBJ1-5; 9 bases line up with TRBD1. The V segment lost 6 bases and the J segment 3 bases; nucleotides outside the gene matches: 6. The CDR3 has 15 residues. Looked up from germline, CDR1 is MDHEN and CDR2 is SYDVKM. The CDR3 here is CASSSTGGNNQPQHF. As DNA, the CDR3 is TGTGCCAGCAGCTCGACAGGGGGAAACAATCAGCCCCAGCATTTT.

DNA for the CDR3: TGTGCCAGCAGCTCAGCACAGGGTAGGCAAGAGACCCAGTACTTC. Protein: CASSSAQGRQETQYF. V gene TRBV11-2 combines with J gene TRBJ2-5; TRBD1 is a possible D gene (6 bases). Germline CDR1 and CDR2: SGHAT and FQNNGV. CDR3 size: 15 residues. Trimming took 4 bases from V and 2 from J, leaving 14 bases between them.

The chain is built from TRBV19 and TRBJ1-1, with 7 bases aligning to TRBD1. Trimming took 5 bases from V and 1 from J; bases not matched to a gene: 7. The CDR3 covers 15 residues. Per germline, CDR1 LNHDA and CDR2 SQIVND (reference sequence). The CDR3 DNA reads as TGTGCCAGTAGTTTGACCGGGACAGCGAACACTGAAGCTTTCTTT. It specifies CASSLTGTANTEAFF.

J is TRBJ2-5 and V is TRBV5-4, with a tentative D call TRBD2 (6 bases). CDR3 length equals 14 residues. Trimming took off 4 bases at V and 1 base at J, with 11 bases between the two ends. CDR1 and CDR2 (germline): SGHNT, YYREEE (reference sequence). The CDR3 region is CASSPVGLQETQYF. The DNA for the CDR3 is TGTGCCAGCAGCCCGGTGGGACTCCAAGAGACCCAGTACTTC.

V is TRBV24-1 and J is TRBJ2-3; 9 bases match TRBD1. The germline V gene encodes CDR1 KGHDR and CDR2 SFDVKD. The length of the CDR3 is 16 residues. V shed 0 bases, J shed 3 bases, and the junction held 3 bases outside the gene matches. The CDR3 bases are TGTGCCACCAGTGATTTGCGACAGGGGGGGACAGATACGCAGTATTTT. This translates into CATSDLRQGGTDTQYF.

The chain links TRBV9 to TRBJ2-2; D gene ambiguous. CDR3 size: 13 residues. The germline V gene encodes CDR1 SGDLS and CDR2 YYNGEE. V lost 7 bases to trimming and J lost 0 bases, with 7 bases between them. CDR3: CASEETNTGELFF. As DNA, the CDR3 is TGTGCCAGCGAGGAAACGAACACCGGGGAGCTGTTTTTT.

The chain joins TRBV6-5 to TRBJ2-3, with no clear D. V was trimmed by 8 bases and J by 3 bases, leaving 15 bases between them. The CDR3 is 14 amino acids. In germline, CDR1 is MNHEY, CDR2 SVGAGI. The CDR3: CASLNRVWTDTQYF. CDR3 in DNA: TGTGCCAGCCTAAATCGGGTATGGACAGATACGCAGTATTTT.

The chain recombines TRBV18 with TRBJ2-7; 13 positions match TRBD2. The germline gives CDR1 KGHSH, CDR2 LQKENI. Trimming at V came to 5 bases and at J to 0 bases, leaving 4 bases not matched to a gene. This CDR3 region has 16 residues. The CDR3 nucleotides are TGTGCCAGCTCAGCGGGACTAGCGGGAACCTCCTACGAGCAGTACTTC. Its protein product is CASSAGLAGTSYEQYF.

V is TRBV27 and J is TRBJ2-1, with D perhaps matching TRBD2 (6 bases). Looked up from germline, CDR1 is MNHEY and CDR2 is SMNVEV (reference sequence). V was pared by 4 bases and J by 0 bases, with 13 bases between. This CDR3 is built from 16 residues. The DNA of the CDR3 is TGTGCCAGCAGTTCTGCCGGGACTGTCTCCTACAATGAGCAGTTCTTC. Its protein product is CASSSAGTVSYNEQFF.

The CDR3 here is CASSGGTSGREEQYF. CDR3 nucleotides: TGTGCCAGCAGCGGAGGGACTAGCGGGAGAGAAGAGCAGTACTTC. The chain recombines TRBV9 with TRBJ2-7; TRBD2 aligns across 14 bases. CDR1 is SGDLS, CDR2 YYNGEE, per germline. The length of the CDR3 is 15 residues. The junction had 6 bases not matched to a gene; V was cut back by 3 bases and J by 7 bases.

This clone was picked up one time. V gene TRBV24-1 combines with J gene TRBJ2-7; 7 bases are a match to TRBD1. Trimming cost V 5 bases and J 2 bases; bases outside gene matches: 8. This CDR3 is 15 amino acids long. Germline V CDR1 and CDR2: KGHDR, SFDVKD. The DNA for the CDR3 is TGTGCCACCAGTGCCGAGGACAGGACAACCTACGAGCAGTACTTC. Translated: CATSAEDRTTYEQYF.

This chain joins TRBV5-4 and TRBJ1-1; D gene uncertain. V was cut by 1 base and J by 4 bases, with 11 bases left in between. Germline V gives CDR1 SGHNT, CDR2 YYREEE (reference sequence). This CDR3 region has 14 residues. The CDR3 loop is CASSLNVRGTEAFF. CDR3 bases: TGTGCCAGCAGCTTGAATGTCCGAGGCACTGAAGCTTTCTTT.

J is TRBJ2-6 and V is TRBV27; D gene ambiguous. The CDR3 length is 18 residues. The germline V gene encodes CDR1 MNHEY and CDR2 SMNVEV (reference sequence). V gave up 2 bases and J gave up 0 bases, with 14 bases separating them. CDR3 in DNA: TGTGCCAGCAGTTTACCCGAACAGCTTTCCTCTGGGGCCAACGTCCTGACTTTC. Amino acids: CASSLPEQLSSGANVLTF.